This T cell receptor beta chain appears in the sequencing data of a study of cytomegalovirus exposure and HLA in healthy donors. Study summary: The platform used for the 120 or so validation repertoires matched that of the 666 first-cohort repertoires, a later analysis reported. Study-wide points: A classifier reportedly called cytomegalovirus status with high sensitivity and specificity. Usually a TCR sequence was rare, but some public TCRs were found in many donors.

A 120-subject validation cohort, separate from the roughly 670-subject first cohort, supplied the donors. Worth noting for this clone: Its antigen remains unidentified.

The method was immunoSEQ multiplex PCR; TCRdb's version includes in-frame clones alone and lacks a portion of them. The sample lists roughly 75,000 clones; around four fifths were seen once. Per germline, CDR1 SGHAT and CDR2 FQNNGV. The CDR3 is 14 amino acids. V was trimmed by 0 bases and J by 4 bases, leaving 6 bases between them. The sample was PBMCs. This chain joins TRBV11-2 and TRBJ2-2; D is uncertain. The sequence was collected from a man aged 30 to 39 in good health and CMV-seronegative. The CDR3 loop is CASSLERFTGELFF. The CDR3 DNA reads TGTGCCAGCAGCTTAGAACGGTTCACCGGGGAGCTGTTTTTT.